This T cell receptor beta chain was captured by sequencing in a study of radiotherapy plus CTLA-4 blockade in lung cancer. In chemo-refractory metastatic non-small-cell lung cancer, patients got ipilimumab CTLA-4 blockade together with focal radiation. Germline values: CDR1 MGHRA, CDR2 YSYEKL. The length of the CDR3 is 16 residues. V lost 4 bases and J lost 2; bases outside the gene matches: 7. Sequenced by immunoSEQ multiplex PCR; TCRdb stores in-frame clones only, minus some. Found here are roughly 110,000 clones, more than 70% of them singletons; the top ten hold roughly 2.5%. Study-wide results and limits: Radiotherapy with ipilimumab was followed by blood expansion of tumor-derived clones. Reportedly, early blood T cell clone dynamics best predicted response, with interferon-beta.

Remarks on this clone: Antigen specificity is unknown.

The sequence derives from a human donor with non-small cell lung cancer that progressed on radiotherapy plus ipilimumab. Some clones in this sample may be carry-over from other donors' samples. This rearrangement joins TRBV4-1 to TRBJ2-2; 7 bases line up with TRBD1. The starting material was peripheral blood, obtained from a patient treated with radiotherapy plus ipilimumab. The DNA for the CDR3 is TGCGCCAGCAGCCGAGCCGGGACAGCTAACACCGGGGAGCTGTTTTTT. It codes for CASSRAGTANTGELFF.